One sample yielded the 8 T cell receptor beta chains listed below, sequenced in a study of blood T cell repertoires in COVID-19. Only in-frame clones appear in the TCRdb table, and some are missing; sequencing was by immunoSEQ multiplex PCR. The profile covers 250,000 to 350,000 clones, with 86% appearing a single time and under 15% taken by the ten largest. The sample was peripheral blood. The receptors stem from a woman aged 65 to 85 with COVID-19, enrolled during active disease.

The J gene is TRBJ2-2, the V gene TRBV5-1; 16 nucleotides align to TRBD2. The junction had 9 bases not matched to a gene; V was cut back by 4 bases and J by 6 bases. This CDR3 spans 18 amino acids. Germline V gene lookup returns CDR1 SGHRS and CDR2 YFSETQ. CDR3 in amino acids: CASSTGTSGGAGAGELFF. For the CDR3, the DNA is TGCGCCAGCAGCACCGGGACTAGCGGGGGGGCCGGGGCCGGGGAGCTGTTTTTT.

The V and J genes are TRBV18 and TRBJ2-3, with 12 bases identical to TRBD2. The V gene end was trimmed by 0 bases and the J gene end by 1 base; junction bases not matched to a gene: 2. Germline lookup yields CDR1 KGHSH and CDR2 LQKENI. The CDR3 extends over 17 amino acids. The CDR3 DNA reads as TGTGCCAGCTCACCACCGCTAGCGGGGGGGCGCACAGATACGCAGTATTTT. Amino acid sequence: CASSPPLAGGRTDTQYF.

This clone was detected once. The V gene is TRBV7-2, the J gene TRBJ2-5; a weak D match, TRBD1 (6 bases). The germline V gene encodes CDR1 SGHTA and CDR2 FQGNSA. The CDR3 has 15 residues. Trimming removed 1 base at V and 2 bases at J, with 11 bases between. CDR3 in DNA: TGTGCCAGCAGCTTAGGTGGGACAAGACAAGAGACCCAGTACTTC. Translated: CASSLGGTRQETQYF.

J is TRBJ2-2 and V is TRBV6-5, with 8 nucleotides matching TRBD2. The CDR3 is 16 amino acids. Germline V gene data show CDR1 as MNHEY and CDR2 as SVGAGI. With V trimmed by 2 bases and J by 6 bases, 8 bases remained unmatched. The CDR3 region has the DNA TGTGCCAGCAGTTACGGCTGGTCGGGGGGGCCCGGGGAGCTGTTTTTT. This translates into CASSYGWSGGPGELFF.

The rearrangement joins TRBV6-5 to TRBJ1-2; 7 nucleotides line up with TRBD1. With V trimmed by 2 bases and J by 4 bases, 10 bases remained unmatched. Germline V gives CDR1 MNHEY, CDR2 SVGAGI. The CDR3 has 16 amino acids. The CDR3 DNA is TGTGCCAGCAGTTACGGGACAGCTAAATCTGCCTATGGCTACACCTTC. It yields the protein CASSYGTAKSAYGYTF.

The CDR3 protein is CATSDFVRGDTQYF. The CDR3 DNA reads TGTGCCACCAGTGATTTTGTCCGAGGGGATACGCAGTATTTT. This chain connects TRBV24-1 to TRBJ2-3; a weak D match, TRBD2 (5 bases). There are 14 residues in the CDR3. Trimming cost V 1 base and J 6 bases, with 10 bases left between them. Germline V gene lookup returns CDR1 KGHDR and CDR2 SFDVKD.

This clone has a single count. V usage is TRBV19 and J usage is TRBJ1-4; a weak D match, TRBD1 (5 bases). V lost 3 bases and J lost 13, with 18 bases in between. The germline V gene encodes CDR1 LNHDA and CDR2 SQIVND (reference sequence). There are 14 residues in the CDR3. In DNA form, the CDR3 reads TGTGCCAGTAGTATCGGTCAGGGTGAGATTCGACTGTTTTTT. It yields the protein CASSIGQGEIRLFF. Using reference TRBV19 and TRBJ1-4 for the parts outside the CDR3, the full variable domain is DGGITQSPKYLFRKEGQNVTLSCEQNLNHDAMYWYRQDPGQGLRLIYYSQIVNDFQKGDIAEGYSVSREKKESFPLTVTSAQKNPTAFYLCASSIGQGEIRLFFGSGTQLSVL.

This clone was detected only once. CDR3 loop: CASSPGQTISGANVLTF. As DNA, the CDR3 is TGTGCCAGCTCACCGGGACAGACGATATCTGGGGCCAACGTCCTGACTTTC. This sequence joins TRBV18 and TRBJ2-6, with TRBD1 matching 7 bases. The CDR3 runs to 17 residues. Per the germline V gene, CDR1 is KGHSH and CDR2 is LQKENI. J was trimmed by 1 base and V by 3 bases; bases with no gene match: 6.